The 12 T cell receptor beta chains given below trace back to one sample, sequenced in a study of shared clonotypes between healthy human individuals. Assay: immunoSEQ multiplex PCR; the TCRdb copy retains only in-frame clones and omits some. The table records 450,000 to 500,000 clones, 70% to 80% of them present only once. The sequenced material came from PBMCs. The origin of the receptors is a woman between 40 and 50 years old in good health. Some clones in this sample may be carry-over from other donors' samples.

This clone was seen more than once but under ten times. V is TRBV5-1 and J is TRBJ2-2, with D possibly matching TRBD2 (6 bases). The ends were cut back, 0 bases at V and 4 bases at J, with 13 bases in the middle. The length of the CDR3 is 16 residues. Germline CDR1 is SGHRS and CDR2 is YFSETQ. The CDR3 reads CASSLVIADSTGELFF. In DNA, the CDR3 is TGCGCCAGCAGCTTGGTCATAGCGGATTCCACCGGGGAGCTGTTTTTT.

This clone showed up many times. The chain combines TRBV6-1 with TRBJ1-1; D gene uncertain. The CDR3 contains 15 residues. Deletions cut 7 bases from V and 12 bases from J, with 27 bases between. Germline values: CDR1 MNHNS, CDR2 SASEGT. In DNA form, the CDR3 reads TGTGCCAGCACTGACACTGGGCGCCCCGGAGGTGGAACTTTCTTT. Residues: CASTDTGRPGGGTFF.

This clone was detected a few times. At one end, the junction sequence differs from germline, possibly due to a read error. The V and J genes are TRBV18 and TRBJ2-2; D is perhaps TRBD1 (5 bases). Per the germline V gene, CDR1 is KGHSH and CDR2 is LQKENI. CDR3 length equals 13 residues. The CDR3 nucleotides are TGTGCCAGCTCACCCCAGAACCTCGACAGAGAAATTTTT. Residues: CASSPQNLDREIF. The full variable domain, in which reference TRBV18 and TRBJ2-2 provide the parts outside the CDR3, is NAGVMQNPRHLVRRRGQEARLRCSPMKGHSHVYWYRQLPEEGLKFMVYLQKENIIDESGMPKERFSAEFPKEGPSILRIQQVVRGDSAAYFCASSPQNLDREIFGEGSRLTVL.

V and J are TRBV5-1 and TRBJ2-4; D possibly uses TRBD1 or TRBD2 (5 bases each). The CDR3 runs 12 residues. The germline V gene encodes CDR1 SGHRS and CDR2 YFSETQ. V was clipped by 3 bases and J by 6 bases, with 7 bases between them. In DNA, the CDR3 is TGCGCCAGCAGCTGGGACGGAAACATTCAGTACTTC. Residues: CASSWDGNIQYF.

This clone has only one observation. The rearrangement links TRBV29-1 to TRBJ1-1; D is uncertain. CDR1 is SQVTM, CDR2 ANQGSEA, per germline. Trimming shortened V by 4 bases and J by 6 bases, and 9 bases separated the two germline ends. There are 11 residues in the CDR3. As DNA, the CDR3 is TGCAGCGTTGCCAGGAGAGCTGAAGCTTTCTTT. This sequence encodes CSVARRAEAFF.

The chain combines TRBV28 with TRBJ1-2, with D tentatively TRBD1 (6 bases). V shed 6 bases and J shed 0 bases, with 14 bases lying between them. Germline loops: CDR1 MDHEN, CDR2 SYDVKM. CDR3 length equals 15 residues. DNA for the CDR3: TGTGCCAGCAGCCCAGCTGGACAGTCTAACTATGGCTACACCTTC. Amino acid sequence: CASSPAGQSNYGYTF.

CDR3 amino acids: CASSRFQGRQTQYF. CDR3 DNA sequence: TGTGCCAGCAGCCGGTTTCAGGGGCGGCAGACCCAGTACTTC. The V gene is TRBV6-5, the J gene TRBJ2-5; D is possibly TRBD1 (6 bases). Trimming took off 6 bases at V and 6 bases at J, with 17 bases between the two ends. From germline, CDR1 is MNHEY and CDR2 SVGAGI. The CDR3 has 14 amino acids.

This chain uses TRBV28 with TRBJ1-4, with D maybe TRBD1 (6 bases). Germline loops: CDR1 MDHEN, CDR2 SYDVKM. The CDR3 runs to 14 residues. Trimming cost V 2 bases and J 4 bases, with 8 bases left between them. The CDR3, as DNA: TGTGCCAGCAGTTTAACAGGGAGTAATGAAAAACTGTTTTTT. The encoded protein is CASSLTGSNEKLFF.

V usage is TRBV7-2 and J usage is TRBJ2-2, with D tentatively TRBD1 or TRBD2 (6 bases each). This CDR3 comprises 16 residues. The germline V and J ends were trimmed by 4 bases and 0 bases, with 12 bases remaining between them. Germline V gene lookup returns CDR1 SGHTA and CDR2 FQGNSA. For the CDR3, the DNA is TGTGCCAGCAGCTCCCCGGGGGCTGCGAACACCGGGGAGCTGTTTTTT. The encoded protein is CASSSPGAANTGELFF.

This clone was observed once. The rearrangement links TRBV7-2 to TRBJ2-1; possible D gene TRBD2, 5 bases. CDR3 length: 16 residues. The germline V gene has CDR1 SGHTA and CDR2 FQGNSA. Trimming took 5 bases from V and 3 from J, leaving 17 bases between them. The CDR3 DNA reads as TGTGCCAGCAGCCCAGATTTGTACGGGATCTACAATGAGCAGTTCTTC. This translates into CASSPDLYGIYNEQFF.

This clone has just a few counts. The chain has TRBV7-2 and TRBJ2-7; D might be TRBD2 (5 bases). There are 15 residues in the CDR3. Trimming stripped 5 bases from V and 6 bases from J, with 20 bases between. Germline CDR1 SGHTA, CDR2 FQGNSA. Here the CDR3 DNA reads TGTGCCAGCAGCGTGCACGGGTGGGGAGAAGGCGAGCAGTACTTC. It is translated as CASSVHGWGEGEQYF.

This clone was observed at least ten times. The V gene is TRBV18, the J gene TRBJ1-2; no definite D call. Trimming pared 3 bases from V and 4 bases from J, leaving 12 bases between. The CDR3 spans 14 residues. Germline CDR1 KGHSH, CDR2 LQKENI. The CDR3: CASSPDTRSYGYTF. CDR3 nucleotides: TGTGCCAGCTCACCTGACACACGGAGCTATGGCTACACCTTC. Full variable domain (missing parts from reference TRBV18 and TRBJ1-2): NAGVMQNPRHLVRRRGQEARLRCSPMKGHSHVYWYRQLPEEGLKFMVYLQKENIIDESGMPKERFSAEFPKEGPSILRIQQVVRGDSAAYFCASSPDTRSYGYTFGSGTRLTVV.